These 2 T cell receptor beta chains share one sample of origin, sequenced in a study of CD8+ T cells in alopecia areata. Isolated RNA was reverse transcribed into cDNA used as the sequencing template. Sequencing was performed with immunoSEQ multiplex PCR; in TCRdb, only in-frame clones are kept and a portion is missing. The repertoire has around 250,000 clones, approximately 61% of them found once; the top ten carry roughly 1.2%. Here the sequenced sample was CD4+ T cells sorted from blood, taken at week 0. Receptors were obtained from a human donor with alopecia areata.

This rearrangement joins TRBV29-1 to TRBJ2-5; D possibly corresponds to TRBD2 (5 bases). The J call may be mistaken, given a closer DNA end match to TRBJ2-7. The CDR3 runs 12 residues. Per germline, CDR1 SQVTM and CDR2 ANQGSEA. The CDR3 loop reads CSVVGRTYEQYF. The CDR3 DNA sequence: TGCAGCGTTGTAGGGCGGACTTACGAGCAGTACTTC.

The chain has TRBV10-3 and TRBJ2-7; D may be TRBD1 or TRBD2 (5 bases each). CDR1 ENHRY and CDR2 SYGVKD come from the germline V gene. The V end was cut by 6 bases, the J end by 2 bases, with 20 bases between. The CDR3 covers 16 residues. The CDR3 sequence is CAIRRDRRDYAYEQYF. The CDR3 coding sequence is TGTGCCATCAGGAGGGACCGCCGCGACTATGCCTACGAGCAGTACTTC.